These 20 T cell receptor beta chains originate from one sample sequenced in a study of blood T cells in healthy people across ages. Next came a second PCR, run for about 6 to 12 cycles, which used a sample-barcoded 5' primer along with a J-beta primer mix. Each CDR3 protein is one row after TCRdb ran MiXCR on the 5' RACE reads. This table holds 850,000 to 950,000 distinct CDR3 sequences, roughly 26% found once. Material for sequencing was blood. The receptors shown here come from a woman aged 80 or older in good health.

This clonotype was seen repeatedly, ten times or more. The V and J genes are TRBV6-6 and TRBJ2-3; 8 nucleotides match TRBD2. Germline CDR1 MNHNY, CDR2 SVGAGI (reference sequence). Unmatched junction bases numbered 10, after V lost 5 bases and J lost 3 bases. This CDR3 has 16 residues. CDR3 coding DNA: TGTGCCAGCAGTGGCCAGGCGGGGGGAAATACAGATACGCAGTATTTT. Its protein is CASSGQAGGNTDTQYF.

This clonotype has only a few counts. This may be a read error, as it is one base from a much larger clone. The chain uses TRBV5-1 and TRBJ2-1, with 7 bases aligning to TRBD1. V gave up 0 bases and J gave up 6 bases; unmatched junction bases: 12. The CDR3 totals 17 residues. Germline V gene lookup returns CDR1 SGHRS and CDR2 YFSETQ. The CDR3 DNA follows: TGCGCCAGCAGCTTGGTGGGACAGTGGCGGGCTTCCAATGAGCAGTTCTTC. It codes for CASSLVGQWRASNEQFF.

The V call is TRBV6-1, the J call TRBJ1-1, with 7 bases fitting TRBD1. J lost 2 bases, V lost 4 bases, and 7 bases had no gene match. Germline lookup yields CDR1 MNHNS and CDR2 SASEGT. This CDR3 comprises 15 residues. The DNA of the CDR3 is TGTGCCAGCAGTGTGTCGACAGGGCTAAACACTGAAGCTTTCTTT. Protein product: CASSVSTGLNTEAFF.

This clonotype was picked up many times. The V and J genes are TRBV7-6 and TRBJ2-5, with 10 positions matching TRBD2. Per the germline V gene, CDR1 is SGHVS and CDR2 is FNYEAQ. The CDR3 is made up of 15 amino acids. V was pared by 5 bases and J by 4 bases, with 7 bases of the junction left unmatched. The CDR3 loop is CASSPQRGGLETQYF. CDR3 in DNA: TGTGCCAGCAGCCCCCAGCGGGGGGGCTTAGAGACCCAGTACTTC.

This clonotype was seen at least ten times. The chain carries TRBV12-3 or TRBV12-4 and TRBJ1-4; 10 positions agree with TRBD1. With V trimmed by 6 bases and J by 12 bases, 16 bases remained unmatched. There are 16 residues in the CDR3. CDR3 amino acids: CASRSSGTGERIELFF. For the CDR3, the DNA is TGTGCCAGCAGAAGCTCCGGGACAGGGGAAAGGATTGAACTGTTTTTT.

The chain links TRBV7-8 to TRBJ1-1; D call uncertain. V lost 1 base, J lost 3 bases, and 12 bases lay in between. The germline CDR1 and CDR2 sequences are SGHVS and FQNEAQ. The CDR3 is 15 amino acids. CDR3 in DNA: TGTGCCAGCAGCTTAGGTCGGGGTCGGGACACTGAAGCTTTCTTT. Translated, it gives CASSLGRGRDTEAFF.

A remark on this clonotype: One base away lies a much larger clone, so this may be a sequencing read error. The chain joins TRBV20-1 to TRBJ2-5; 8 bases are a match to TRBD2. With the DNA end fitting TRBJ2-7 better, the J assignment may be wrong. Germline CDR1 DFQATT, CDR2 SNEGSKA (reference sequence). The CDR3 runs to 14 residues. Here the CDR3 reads CSSHGERGNHEQYF. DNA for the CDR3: TGCAGTTCTCACGGGGAGCGGGGGAATCACGAGCAGTACTTC.

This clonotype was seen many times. The DNA for the CDR3 is TGCGCCAGCAGCTTGGAACTCTGGCCGCAGTATTTT. It is translated as CASSLELWPQYF. The V gene is TRBV5-1, the J gene TRBJ2-3; unclear D gene. Germline V gene lookup returns CDR1 SGHRS and CDR2 YFSETQ. The V end was cut by 0 bases, the J end by 10 bases, with 9 bases between. The CDR3 sequence is 12 residues long. The complete variable domain, with remaining parts taken from reference TRBV5-1 and TRBJ2-3, reads KAGVTQTPRYLIKTRGQQVTLSCSPISGHRSVSWYQQTPGQGLQFLFEYFSETQRNKGNFPGRFSGRQFSNSRSEMNVSTLELGDSALYLCASSLELWPQYFGPGTRLTVL.

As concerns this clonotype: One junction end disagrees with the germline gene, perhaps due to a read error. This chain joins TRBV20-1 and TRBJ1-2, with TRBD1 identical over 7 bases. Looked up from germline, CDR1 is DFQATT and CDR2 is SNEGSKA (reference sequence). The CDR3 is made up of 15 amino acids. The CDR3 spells CSAHSSGGTLNGHTF. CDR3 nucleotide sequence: TGCAGTGCACATAGTTCAGGGGGTACATTGAATGGCCACACCTTC.

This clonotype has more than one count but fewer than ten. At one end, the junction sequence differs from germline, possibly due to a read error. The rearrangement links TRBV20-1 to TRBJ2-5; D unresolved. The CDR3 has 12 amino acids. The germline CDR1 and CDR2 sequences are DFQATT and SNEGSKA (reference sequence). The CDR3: CSARGSTYEQYF. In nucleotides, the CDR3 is TGCAGTGCTAGAGGGTCTACCTACGAGCAGTACTTT.

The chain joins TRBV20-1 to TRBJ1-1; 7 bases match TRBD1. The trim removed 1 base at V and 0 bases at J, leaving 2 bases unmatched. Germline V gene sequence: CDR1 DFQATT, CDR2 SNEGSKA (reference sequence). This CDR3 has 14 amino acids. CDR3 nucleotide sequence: TGCAGTGCTAGAGGCGACAGGGTGAACACTGAAGCTTTCTTT. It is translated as CSARGDRVNTEAFF.

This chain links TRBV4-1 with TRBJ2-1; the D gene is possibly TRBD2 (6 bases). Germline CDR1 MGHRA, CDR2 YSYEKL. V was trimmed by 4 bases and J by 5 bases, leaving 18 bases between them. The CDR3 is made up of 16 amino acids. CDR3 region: CASSPPVRGTHNEQFF. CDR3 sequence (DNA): TGCGCCAGCAGCCCCCCCGTCCGGGGGACTCACAATGAGCAGTTCTTC.

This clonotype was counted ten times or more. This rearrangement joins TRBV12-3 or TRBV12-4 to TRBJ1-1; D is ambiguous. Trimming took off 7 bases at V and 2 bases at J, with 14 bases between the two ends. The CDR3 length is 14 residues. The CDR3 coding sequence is TGTGCCAGCACCCCTGCGTGGGAAAACACTGAAGCTTTCTTT. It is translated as CASTPAWENTEAFF.

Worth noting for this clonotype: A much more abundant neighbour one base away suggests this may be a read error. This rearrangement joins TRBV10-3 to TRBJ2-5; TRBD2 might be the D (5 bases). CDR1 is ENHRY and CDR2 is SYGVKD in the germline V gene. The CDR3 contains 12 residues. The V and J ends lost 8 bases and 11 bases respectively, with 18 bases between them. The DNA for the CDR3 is TGTGCCATCGGCCCTGACTACAATGAGCAGTACTTC. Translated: CAIGPDYNEQYF.

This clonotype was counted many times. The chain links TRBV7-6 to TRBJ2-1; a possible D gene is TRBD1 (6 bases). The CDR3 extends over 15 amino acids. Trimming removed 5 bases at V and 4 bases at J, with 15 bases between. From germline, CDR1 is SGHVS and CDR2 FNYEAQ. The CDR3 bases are TGTGCCAGCAGCACCGGGACAACGGGGTACAATGAGCAGTTCTTC. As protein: CASSTGTTGYNEQFF.

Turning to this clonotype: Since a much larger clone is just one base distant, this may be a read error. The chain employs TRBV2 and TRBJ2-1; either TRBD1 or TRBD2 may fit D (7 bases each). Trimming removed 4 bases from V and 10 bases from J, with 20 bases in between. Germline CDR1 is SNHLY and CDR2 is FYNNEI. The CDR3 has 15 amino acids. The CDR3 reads CASSAQGGQSGEQFF. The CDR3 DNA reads TGTGCCAGCAGTGCGCAGGGGGGGCAATCAGGGGAGCAGTTCTTC.

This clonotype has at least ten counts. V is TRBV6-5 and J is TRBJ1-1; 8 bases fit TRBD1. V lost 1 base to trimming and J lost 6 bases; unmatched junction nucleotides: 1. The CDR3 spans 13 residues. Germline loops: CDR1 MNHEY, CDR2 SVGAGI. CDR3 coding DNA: TGTGCCAGCAGTTACTTGACAGGGGCTGAAGCTTTCTTT. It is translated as CASSYLTGAEAFF.

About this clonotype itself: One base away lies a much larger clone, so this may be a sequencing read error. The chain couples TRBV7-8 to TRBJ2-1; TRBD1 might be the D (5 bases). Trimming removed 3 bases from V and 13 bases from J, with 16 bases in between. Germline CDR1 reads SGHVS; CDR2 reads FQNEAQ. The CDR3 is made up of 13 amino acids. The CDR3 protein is CASSFQGRETQFF. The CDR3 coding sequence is TGTGCCAGCAGCTTTCAGGGAAGAGAGACCCAGTTCTTC.

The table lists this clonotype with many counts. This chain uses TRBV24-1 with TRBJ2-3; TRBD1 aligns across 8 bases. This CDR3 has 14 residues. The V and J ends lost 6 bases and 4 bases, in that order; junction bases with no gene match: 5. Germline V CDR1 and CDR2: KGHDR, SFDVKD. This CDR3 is CATSYQGAADTQYF. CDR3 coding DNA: TGTGCCACCAGTTATCAGGGGGCGGCAGATACGCAGTATTTT.

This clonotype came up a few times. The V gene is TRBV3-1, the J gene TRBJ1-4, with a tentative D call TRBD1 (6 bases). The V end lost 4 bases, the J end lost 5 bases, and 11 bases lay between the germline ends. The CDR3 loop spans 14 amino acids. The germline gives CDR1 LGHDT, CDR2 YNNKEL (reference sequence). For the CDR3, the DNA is TGTGCCAGCAGCCGGTATACAGGGAATGAAAAACTGTTTTTT. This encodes CASSRYTGNEKLFF.